Listed below are T cell receptor beta chains from one sample, sequenced in a study of blood T cell repertoires in COVID-19. Using immunoSEQ multiplex PCR, the repertoire was profiled, and TCRdb retains in-frame clones only, with some absent. The data show around 46,000 clones, around 90% seen once. Material for sequencing was peripheral blood. The receptors derive from a man aged 45-65 years with acute or convalescent COVID-19. Each CDR3 is given with its conserved first and last residue. The order of the fields is clone size, V gene, J gene, D gene, CDR3 protein, CDR3 DNA. A D gene is named only where the DNA matches it firmly. A clone size is listed for some rows: how often the clone was seen (once, few, many), or a class if it is expanded.

NA	TRBV9	TRBJ1-1	NA	CASSVDSNTEAFF	TGTGCCAGCAGCGTAGACAGCAACACTGAAGCTTTCTTT
NA	TRBV4-3	TRBJ1-3	NA	CASSQDAGGNGNTIYF	TGCGCCAGCAGCCAAGATGCCGGGGGGAATGGAAACACCATATATTTT
few	TRBV27	TRBJ1-6	TRBD1	CASSLTWRGRGNSPLHF	TGTGCCAGCAGTTTAACGTGGAGGGGGCGAGGGAATTCACCCCTCCACTTT
NA	TRBV7-9	TRBJ1-1	NA	CASSFREGTAFF	TGTGCCAGCAGCTTTCGGGAGGGAACGGCTTTCTTT
NA	TRBV28	TRBJ1-2	NA	CASSRFGQGQNYGYTF	TGTGCCAGCAGTCGCTTCGGTCAGGGTCAAAACTATGGCTACACCTTC
once	TRBV11-2	TRBJ1-2	TRBD1	CASSAYATQGLYGYTF	TGTGCCAGCAGCGCATACGCCACACAGGGGTTGTATGGCTACACCTTC
few	TRBV12-5	TRBJ1-5	NA	CASGLEGGRNQPQHF	TGTGCTAGTGGTTTGGAGGGGGGGCGCAATCAGCCCCAGCATTTT
NA	TRBV18	TRBJ2-7	NA	CASSPSGTGASYEQYF	TGTGCCAGCTCACCGTCGGGGACGGGAGCCTCCTACGAGCAGTACTTC
few	TRBV12-3/TRBV12-4	TRBJ2-7	NA	CASSSGSREQYF	TGTGCCAGCAGTTCAGGCAGCCGCGAGCAGTACTTC
NA	TRBV30	TRBJ2-7	NA	CAWSDSSSGKQYF	TGTGCCTGGAGTGACTCGTCCTCGGGGAAGCAGTACTTC
NA	TRBV6-1	TRBJ1-4	NA	CASSDRDSGEKLFF	TGTGCCAGCAGTGACAGGGACTCTGGTGAAAAACTGTTTTTT
few	TRBV7-9	TRBJ1-1	TRBD1	CASSIRDRGNTEAFF	TGTGCCAGCAGCATCCGGGACAGGGGGAACACTGAAGCTTTCTTT
few	TRBV19	TRBJ1-1	TRBD1	CASMRGPTEAFF	TGTGCCAGTATGAGGGGGCCCACTGAAGCTTTCTTT
once	TRBV27	TRBJ1-2	TRBD1	CASSQQETGAAYGYTF	TGTGCCAGCAGTCAACAAGAGACAGGGGCCGCCTATGGCTACACCTTC
NA	TRBV3-1/TRBV3-2	TRBJ1-5	NA	CASSRQNYSGFYYNVSNQPQHF	TGTGCCAGCAGCCGACAAAACTATTCGGGGTTTTATTATAATGTGAGCAATCAGCCCCAGCATTTT
NA	TRBV6-2/TRBV6-3	TRBJ2-3	NA	CASSSYRTDTQYF	TGTGCCAGCAGTTCCTACAGGACAGATACGCAGTATTTT